These T cell receptor beta chains were read from a single sample in a study of metastatic and nonmetastatic thyroid tumors. Using MiXCR, TCRdb re-called clones from the PCR reads. The table includes around 30,000 clones, approximately 16% detected once. The sequenced sample was blood. The receptors were gathered from a male donor with papillary thyroid cancer or a benign thyroid nodule (not recorded which). Some clones in this sample may be carry-over from other donors' samples. Both conserved end residues are part of each CDR3. A D gene is named only where the DNA matches it firmly. Each size is once, few, many or a size class.

V gene	J gene	D gene	clone size	CDR3 protein	CDR3 DNA
TRBV19	TRBJ1-2	TRBD1	few	CASSMNRGASYTF	TGTGCCAGTAGCATGAACAGGGGGGCGAGCTACACCTTC
TRBV18	TRBJ2-6	-	many	CASSQGQGSGANVLTF	TGTGCCAGCTCACAAGGCCAGGGTTCTGGGGCCAACGTCCTGACTTTC
TRBV30	TRBJ2-5	-	many	CAWSVGETQYF	TGTGCCTGGAGTGTGGGGGAGACCCAGTACTTC
TRBV19	TRBJ2-1	-	many	CASSFRDNEQFF	TGTGCCAGTTCCTTTCGGGACAATGAGCAGTTCTTC
TRBV6-5	TRBJ2-7	TRBD1	few	CASITWDRHTNEQYF	TGTGCCAGCATCACCTGGGACAGACATACCAACGAGCAGTACTTC
TRBV15	TRBJ1-1	-	many	CATSRERSRDTEAFF	TGTGCCACCAGCAGAGAGAGATCGAGGGACACTGAAGCTTTCTTT
TRBV11-2	TRBJ2-7	-	medium-sized	CASSLDRVGALSYEQYF	TGTGCCAGCAGCTTAGATCGGGTTGGGGCGCTGAGCTACGAGCAGTACTTC
TRBV7-8	TRBJ1-5	-	many	CASTSTPDSNNQPQHF	TGTGCCAGCACTTCGACGCCGGACAGCAACAATCAGCCCCAGCATTTT
TRBV19	TRBJ2-3	-	many	CATSRGLADTQYF	TGTGCCACCAGTAGGGGGTTGGCAGATACGCAGTATTTT
TRBV27	TRBJ1-2	-	many	CASSPIPRIGANYGYTF	TGTGCCAGCAGTCCTATTCCCCGGATAGGTGCCAACTATGGCTACACCTTC